A selection of T cell receptor beta chains follows, all from one sample in a study of Graves' ophthalmopathy and Graves' hyperthyroidism. TCRdb recomputed calls from the multiplex PCR reads with MiXCR, one row per CDR3 protein. The sample comprises about 240,000 distinct CDR3 sequences, 40% to 50% of which are singletons, and about 45% rests with the top ten. The source material was peripheral blood. The receptors derive from an adult man with Graves' ophthalmopathy. The conserved cysteine and the conserved F or W are not part of the CDR3 here. Each record gives: V gene, CDR3 length, CDR3 protein.

>TRBV20-1|10
SASRANYGYT
>TRBV20-1|12
SARTQGYNSPLH
>TRBV15|13
ATSRERGANQPQH
>TRBV28|13
ASKMGGENTGELF
>TRBV20-1|12
SATGQGAFYEQY
>TRBV19|9
ASSRNTEAF
>TRBV7-2|12
ASSLDIITGELF
>TRBV20-1|10
SAPKGPREQY
>TRBV7-3|12
ASSPALSSYEQY
>TRBV10-3|13
AISESTTDQETQY
>TRBV10-3|12
ASRPGDSKGEQY
>TRBV7-3|14
ASSPIQGEGAYEQY
>TRBV6-1|13
ASSSTTGGITEAF
>TRBV4-1|13
ASSQGYSGSGEQY
>TRBV29-1|12
SVSRDPNTGELF
>TRBV6-5|11
ASRPGGGSPLH
>TRBV20-1|8
SAVGTEAF
>TRBV28|14
ASSSTGLANSYEQY
>TRBV19|14
ASNSEDRGSALGAF